Listed here are 10 T cell receptor beta chains from one sample, sequenced in a study of response to subunit inactivated influenza vaccine. TCRdb passed the RT-PCR reads through MiXCR, listing each CDR3 protein once. Here the sample spans roughly 500,000 distinct CDR3 sequences, more than 15% being singletons. Sample: CD4+ T cells sorted from PBMCs, taken 23 to 25 months after vaccination. Source of these receptors: a man between 50 and 70 years old who received an inactivated influenza vaccine.

CDR3 sequence (DNA): TGTGCCAGCAGTCGCGGGACAGGGGACTACGAGCAGTACTTC. Its protein is CASSRGTGDYEQYF. The chain has TRBV6-1 and TRBJ2-7; 10 nucleotides line up with TRBD1. The CDR3 is 14 residues long. The J segment lost 3 bases and the V segment lost 5 bases, leaving 4 bases of the junction unmatched. Germline V gives CDR1 MNHNS, CDR2 SASEGT.

V is TRBV10-3 and J is TRBJ1-1; 8 bases are a match to TRBD1. V lost 6 bases and J lost 3; bases outside the gene matches: 6. The CDR3 is 14 amino acids. The germline V gene encodes CDR1 ENHRY and CDR2 SYGVKD. Written as DNA, the CDR3 is TGTGCCATCAGGGGACAGGTCGGGGACACTGAAGCTTTCTTT. It codes for CAIRGQVGDTEAFF.

The V and J genes are TRBV20-1 and TRBJ2-5, with 8 bases fitting TRBD1. The V and J ends lost 1 base and 5 bases, in that order; junction bases with no gene match: 3. The CDR3 covers 13 residues. CDR1 is DFQATT and CDR2 is SNEGSKA in the germline V gene (reference sequence). In nucleotides, the CDR3 is TGCAGTGCTAGAGGCCAGGGGGCCGAGACCCAGTACTTC. It is translated as CSARGQGAETQYF.

The chain's CDR3 is CAISEQGVDGYTF. Here the CDR3 DNA reads TGTGCCATCAGTGAACAGGGGGTGGATGGCTACACCTTC. V usage is TRBV10-3 and J usage is TRBJ1-2; 8 nucleotides align to TRBD1. Trimming at V came to 3 bases and at J to 6 bases, leaving 3 bases not matched to a gene. The CDR3 sequence is 13 residues long. The germline V gene encodes CDR1 ENHRY and CDR2 SYGVKD.

Many counts were recorded for this clonotype. The J gene is TRBJ2-3, the V gene TRBV6-2 or TRBV6-3, with 11 bases identical to TRBD2. Germline CDR1 and CDR2: MNHEY and SVGEGT. This CDR3 comprises 14 residues. V shed 2 bases, J shed 9 bases, and the junction held 4 bases outside the gene matches. CDR3 amino acids: CASSYGTSGRTQYF. The CDR3 DNA sequence: TGTGCCAGCAGTTACGGTACTAGCGGGAGAACGCAGTATTTT.

In its sample, this clonotype was seen a few times. The chain links TRBV5-1 to TRBJ1-6; 9 bases match TRBD1. This CDR3 comprises 14 residues. The V segment lost 2 bases and the J segment 9 bases; nucleotides outside the gene matches: 3. Germline assignment: CDR1 SGHRS and CDR2 YFSETQ. CDR3 nucleotides: TGCGCCAGCAGCTTCACGGGACAGGGTTCACCCCTCCACTTT. Its protein is CASSFTGQGSPLHF.

This clonotype occurred a few times. The V call is TRBV28, the J call TRBJ2-5, with D perhaps TRBD2 (5 bases). The V and J ends lost 5 bases and 2 bases respectively, with 15 bases between them. Germline lookup yields CDR1 MDHEN and CDR2 SYDVKM. The CDR3 contains 15 residues. The CDR3 loop is CASSPPGRIQETQYF. Here the CDR3 DNA reads TGTGCCAGCAGTCCCCCGGGGAGAATACAAGAGACCCAGTACTTC. Full variable domain (rest looked up from reference TRBV28 and TRBJ2-5): DVKVTQSSRYLVKRTGEKVFLECVQDMDHENMFWYRQDPGLGLRLIYFSYDVKMKEKGDIPEGYSVSREKKERFSLILESASTNQTSMYLCASSPPGRIQETQYFGPGTRLLVL.

This clonotype was counted between two and nine times. This chain links TRBV3-1 with TRBJ2-7; 7 bases map to TRBD1. Germline-derived CDR1 and CDR2 are LGHDT and YNNKEL (reference sequence). J gave up 5 bases and V 3 bases, and 4 bases lay outside the gene matches. The CDR3 is made up of 13 amino acids. Here the CDR3 reads CASSQDRYDEQYF. For the CDR3, the DNA is TGTGCCAGCAGCCAGGACAGGTACGACGAGCAGTACTTC.

Many counts were recorded for this clonotype. The chain uses TRBV3-1 and TRBJ1-1, with D hard to call. Germline values: CDR1 LGHDT, CDR2 YNNKEL (reference sequence). This CDR3 region has 13 residues. V was shortened by 4 bases and J by 3 bases, with 9 bases between the two germline ends. Here the CDR3 reads CASSPGVYTEAFF. The CDR3 region has the DNA TGTGCCAGCAGCCCGGGAGTCTACACTGAAGCTTTCTTT.

The J gene is TRBJ1-4, the V gene TRBV7-9; TRBD1 is a possible D gene (5 bases). CDR3 size: 15 residues. The germline gives CDR1 SEHNR, CDR2 FQNEAQ (reference sequence). Trimming removed 5 bases from V and 4 bases from J, with 14 bases in between. CDR3: CASSGGGGLNEKLFF. The CDR3 nucleotides read TGTGCCAGCAGCGGGGGGGGAGGCCTTAATGAAAAACTGTTTTTT. Full variable domain (remainder filled in from reference TRBV7-9 and TRBJ1-4): DTGVSQNPRHKITKRGQNVTFRCDPISEHNRLYWYRQTLGQGPEFLTYFQNEAQLEKSRLLSDRFSAERPKGSFSTLEIQRTEQGDSAMYLCASSGGGGLNEKLFFGSGTQLSVL.